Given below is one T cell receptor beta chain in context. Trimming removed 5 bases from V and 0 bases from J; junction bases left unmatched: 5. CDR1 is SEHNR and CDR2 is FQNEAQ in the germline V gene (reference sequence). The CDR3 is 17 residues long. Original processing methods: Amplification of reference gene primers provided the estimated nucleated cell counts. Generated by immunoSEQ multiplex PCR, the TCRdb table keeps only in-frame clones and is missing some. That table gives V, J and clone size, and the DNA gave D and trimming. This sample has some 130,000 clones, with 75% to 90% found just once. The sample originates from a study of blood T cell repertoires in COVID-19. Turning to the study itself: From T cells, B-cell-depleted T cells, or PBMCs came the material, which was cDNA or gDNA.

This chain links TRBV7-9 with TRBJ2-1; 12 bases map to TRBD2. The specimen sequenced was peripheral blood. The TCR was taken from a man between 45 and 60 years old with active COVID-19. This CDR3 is CASSPRLAGDSYNEQFF. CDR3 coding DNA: TGTGCCAGCAGCCCAAGACTAGCGGGGGACTCCTACAATGAGCAGTTCTTC.